The rows below give T cell receptor beta chains drawn from one sample of a study of T cell responses to AZD1222 COVID-19 vaccine. Produced via immunoSEQ multiplex PCR; TCRdb's table is partial and in-frame only. The sample includes about 190,000 clones, about 89% of them seen just once. The sequences come from peripheral blood, collected on day 0 of MenACWY control vaccination. The receptors derive from an adult in good health. CDR3s include the opening cysteine and the closing phenylalanine or tryptophan. A D gene is named only where the DNA matches it firmly. Some rows have no size entry. The others give once, few or many, or a class for an expanded clone.

clone_size	d_call	v_call	j_call	cdr3_nt	cdr3_aa
-	-	TRBV4-2	TRBJ2-5	TGTGCCAGCAGCCCTGGACAGCAAGAGACCCAGTACTTC	CASSPGQQETQYF
-	-	TRBV5-1	TRBJ2-7	TGCGCCAGCAGCTTGCGGACAAACTACGAGCAGTACTTC	CASSLRTNYEQYF
once	-	TRBV6-1	TRBJ2-7	TGTGCCAGCAGTGAAGTAGGTGGGGGGAATCCCTACGAGCAGTACTTC	CASSEVGGGNPYEQYF
-	-	TRBV7-9	TRBJ1-4	TGTGCCAGCAGCGGACGGGACGGCCCTAATGAAAAACTGTTTTTT	CASSGRDGPNEKLFF
-	-	TRBV5-4	TRBJ2-1	TGTGCCAGCAGCTTGGGAGGGGGGGGTAGCTCCTACAATGAGCAGTTCTTC	CASSLGGGGSSYNEQFF
-	-	TRBV6-2/TRBV6-3	TRBJ2-2	TGTGCCAGCACCCCCCGAGACACCGGAGCCGGGGAGCTGTTTTTT	CASTPRDTGAGELFF
-	-	TRBV2	TRBJ1-5	TGTGCCAGCAGGAATTTACGGACGGGTCAGCCCCAGCATTTT	CASRNLRTGQPQHF
-	TRBD2	TRBV6-5	TRBJ2-1	TGTGCCAGCAGTTACTCGGTAGCGGGTTACAATGAGCAGTTCTTC	CASSYSVAGYNEQFF
-	-	TRBV6-5	TRBJ2-7	TGTGCCAGCGCCGGGACAACCTACGAGCAGTACTTC	CASAGTTYEQYF
-	-	TRBV4-1	TRBJ1-4	TGCGCCAGCAGCCAGGGGGGCGCGGGTGAAAAACTGTTTTTT	CASSQGGAGEKLFF
-	TRBD1	TRBV27	TRBJ2-7	TGTGCCAGCAGCCGTCGGACAGGGACGGACTACGAGCAGTACTTC	CASSRRTGTDYEQYF
-	-	TRBV10-1	TRBJ2-1	TGCGCCAGCATGATGAGGCCCTTCGAGGGAATAGCCGCGGGTAACAATGAGCAGTTCTTC	CASMMRPFEGIAAGNNEQFF
-	TRBD1	TRBV2	TRBJ1-2	TGTGCCAGCAGGGGGACAGGGGGGAACTATGGCTACACCTTC	CASRGTGGNYGYTF
-	-	TRBV6-5	TRBJ2-2	TGTGCCAGCAGCGGCGCCCAGGGTTACACCGGGGAGCTGTTTTTT	CASSGAQGYTGELFF
-	TRBD1	TRBV29-1	TRBJ1-4	TGCAGCGTTCGACAGGGCCCAAATGAAAAACTGTTTTTT	CSVRQGPNEKLFF
-	-	TRBV3-1/TRBV3-2	TRBJ1-2	TGTGCCAGCAGCCAAGAGCTGGGCTATGGCTACACCTTC	CASSQELGYGYTF
-	-	TRBV19	TRBJ2-1	TGTGCCAGTAGTAGCGTTTTATACAATGAGCAGTTCTTC	CASSSVLYNEQFF
-	-	TRBV5-1	TRBJ2-7	TGCGCCAGCAGCTTGGTCCCAGGGCACTACGAGCAGTACTTC	CASSLVPGHYEQYF
few	-	TRBV19	TRBJ2-6	TGTGCCAGTAATTCTGGGGCCAACGTCCTGACTTTC	CASNSGANVLTF
-	-	TRBV15	TRBJ2-6	TGTGCCACCAGCAGGACAGCTGGGACCAACGTCCTGACTTTC	CATSRTAGTNVLTF
-	TRBD2	TRBV7-8	TRBJ2-3	TGTGCCAGCAGCTCGGGACTAGCGGGGGGCACAGATACGCAGTATTTT	CASSSGLAGGTDTQYF
-	-	TRBV4-1	TRBJ1-1	TGCGCCAGCAGCCTCGACAGGTTCCCCATGAACACTGAAGCTTTCTTT	CASSLDRFPMNTEAFF
-	TRBD2	TRBV7-2	TRBJ2-7	TGTGCCAGCAGCCTTCGGACTAGCGGGGGAGTTCCCTACGAGCAGTACTTC	CASSLRTSGGVPYEQYF
-	TRBD2	TRBV20-1	TRBJ2-7	TGCAGCGGGGGGACGTCCTACGAGCAGTACTTC	CSGGTSYEQYF
-	TRBD1	TRBV9	TRBJ1-3	TGTGCCAGCAGCGTAGGGGGGACAGCCTCTGGAAACACCATATATTTT	CASSVGGTASGNTIYF
-	-	TRBV7-3	TRBJ1-5	TGTGCCAGCAGCTTTTGGGACTTTAGCAATCAGCCCCAGCATTTT	CASSFWDFSNQPQHF
-	-	TRBV4-2	TRBJ2-7	TGTGCCAGCAGCCAAGGACGAACCTACGAGCAGTACTTC	CASSQGRTYEQYF
-	-	TRBV25-1	TRBJ2-7	TGTGCCAGCAGTGAATCGGTCTACGAGCAGTACTTC	CASSESVYEQYF
-	-	TRBV6-5	TRBJ1-2	TGTGCCAGCAGCCCAGACCCGGGGGGCTACACCTTC	CASSPDPGGYTF
-	-	TRBV5-6	TRBJ1-5	TGTGCCAGCAGAGATTCAGGGGGCAATCAGCCCCAGCATTTT	CASRDSGGNQPQHF
-	-	TRBV29-1	TRBJ2-5	TGCAGCGTTGAAATAATCACCCAAGAGACCCAGTACTTC	CSVEIITQETQYF
-	-	TRBV5-1	TRBJ2-7	TGCGCCAGCTCCCCGGGGGGCAGTCCCTACGAGCAGTACTTC	CASSPGGSPYEQYF